The clone carrying this TCR beta chain has only one observation. Antigen: not known. The source of the sample is a study of regulatory T cells in long-lasting Graves disease. Germline V CDR1 and CDR2: MDHEN, SYDVKM. This CDR3 is built from 13 residues. V dropped 3 bases and J dropped 11 bases, with 14 bases sitting between them. Stated time point: persistent/refractory GD, antithyroid drugs over 5 years with positive TRAb. PBMC-extracted RNA yielded the TCR library. Through Arm-PCR of CDR3 regions and iRepertoire HTBI primers, TCR beta libraries were built. TCRdb re-called the multiplex PCR reads through MiXCR, storing one row per CDR3 protein. The sample records roughly 300,000 distinct CDR3 sequences, more than 20% being singletons. Study conclusions and caveats: For persistent Graves' patients, TCR diversity was lower than for newly diagnosed ones.

The gene calls are TRBV28 and TRBJ2-1, with D unresolved. The receptor was derived from a female donor with Graves disease. This sample comprised peripheral blood mononuclear cells (PBMCs), obtained when the disease was refractory, from a patient treated with antithyroid drugs. The CDR3 loop is CASSLPGPWKQFF. The CDR3 DNA is TGTGCCAGCAGTTTGCCGGGCCCGTGGAAGCAGTTCTTC.